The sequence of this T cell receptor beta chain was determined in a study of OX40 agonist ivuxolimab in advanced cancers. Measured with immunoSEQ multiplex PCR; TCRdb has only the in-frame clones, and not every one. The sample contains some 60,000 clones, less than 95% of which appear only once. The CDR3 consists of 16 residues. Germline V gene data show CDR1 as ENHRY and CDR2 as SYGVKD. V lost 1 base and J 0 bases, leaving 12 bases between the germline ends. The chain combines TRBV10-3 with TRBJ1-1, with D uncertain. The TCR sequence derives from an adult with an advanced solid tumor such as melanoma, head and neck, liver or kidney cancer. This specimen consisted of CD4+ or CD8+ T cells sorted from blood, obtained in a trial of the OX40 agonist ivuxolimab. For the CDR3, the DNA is TGTGCCATCAGTGAGTTAAGGATTCGCCTGAACACTGAAGCTTTCTTT. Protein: CAISELRIRLNTEAFF.